This TCR beta chain originates from a study of early T cells in non-severe SARS-CoV-2 infection. This clonotype was seen many times. Its specificity is unknown. The CDR3 is 13 amino acids. Trimming pared 5 bases from V and 5 bases from J, leaving 10 bases between. Germline assignment: CDR1 SGHTA and CDR2 FQGNSA. General study points: VDJdb matches were skewed toward anti-spike CD8 T cell responses.

Each single cDNA molecule received a unique molecular identifier. MiXCR was run by TCRdb on the 5' RACE reads, yielding one entry per CDR3 protein. The sample yields under 80,000 distinct CDR3 sequences, 10% to 15% seen once. The genes are TRBV7-2 and TRBJ1-5; D perhaps matches TRBD1 (5 bases). The specimen was whole blood. The receptor was isolated from an adult who was a healthcare worker with PCR-confirmed SARS-CoV-2 infection or an uninfected control (not recorded which). This CDR3 reads CASSPTVHQPQHF. The CDR3, as DNA: TGTGCCAGCAGCCCGACAGTCCATCAGCCCCAGCATTTT.